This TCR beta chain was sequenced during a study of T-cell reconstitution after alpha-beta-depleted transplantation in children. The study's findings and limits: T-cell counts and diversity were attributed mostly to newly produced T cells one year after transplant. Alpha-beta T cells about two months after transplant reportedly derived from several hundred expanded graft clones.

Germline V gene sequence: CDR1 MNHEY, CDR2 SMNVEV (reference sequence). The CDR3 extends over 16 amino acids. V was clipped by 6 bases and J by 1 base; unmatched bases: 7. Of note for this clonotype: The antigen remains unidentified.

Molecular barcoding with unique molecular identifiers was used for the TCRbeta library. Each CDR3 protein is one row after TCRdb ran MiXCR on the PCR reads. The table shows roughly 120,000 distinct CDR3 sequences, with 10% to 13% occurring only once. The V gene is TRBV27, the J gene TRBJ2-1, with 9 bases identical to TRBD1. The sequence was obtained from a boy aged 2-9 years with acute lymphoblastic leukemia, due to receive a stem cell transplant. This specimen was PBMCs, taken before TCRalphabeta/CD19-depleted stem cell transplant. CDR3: CASSSRTGASYNEQFF. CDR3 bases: TGTGCCAGCAGCTCTCGGACAGGGGCTTCCTACAATGAGCAGTTCTTC.